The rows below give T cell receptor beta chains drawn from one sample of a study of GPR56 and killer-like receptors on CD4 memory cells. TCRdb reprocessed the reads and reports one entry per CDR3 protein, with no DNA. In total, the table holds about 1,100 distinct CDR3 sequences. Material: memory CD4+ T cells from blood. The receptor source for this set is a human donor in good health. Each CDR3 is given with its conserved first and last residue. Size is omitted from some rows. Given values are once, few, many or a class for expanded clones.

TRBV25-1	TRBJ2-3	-	CASSELYWPGWDYTDTQYF
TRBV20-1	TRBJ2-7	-	CSGGLATYEQYF
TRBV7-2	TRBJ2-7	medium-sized	CASSLGRGEQYF
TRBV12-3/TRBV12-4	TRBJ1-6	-	CASSMGGGRYNSPLHF
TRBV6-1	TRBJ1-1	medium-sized	CASRTSWNTEAFF
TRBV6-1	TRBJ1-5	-	CASSELAGGNEPQHF
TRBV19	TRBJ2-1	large	CASRVGSYNEQFF
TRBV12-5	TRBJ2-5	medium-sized	CASGLGLAGGQETQYF
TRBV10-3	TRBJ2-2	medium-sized	CAISDLAGGLNTGELFF
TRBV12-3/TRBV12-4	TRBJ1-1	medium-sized	CASSLSPGGWDTEAFF
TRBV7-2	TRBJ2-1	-	CASSLDYRENEQFF
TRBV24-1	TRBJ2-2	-	CATSVSGGSGELFF
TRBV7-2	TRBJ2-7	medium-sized	CASSLGVISYEQYF
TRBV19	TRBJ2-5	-	CASSIPILVSGGQETQYF
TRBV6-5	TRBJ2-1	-	CASSYREVAGGVSEQFF